The clone carrying this T cell receptor beta chain has only a few counts. These data belong to a study of blood T cell repertoires in COVID-19. Study-level information: The United States, Italy and Spain provided the acute and convalescent COVID-19 samples. Sample material is recorded as cDNA or gDNA derived from T cells, B-cell-depleted T cells, or PBMCs.

Original handling: Amplification of reference gene primers was used by the study to estimate nucleated cell counts. Here immunoSEQ multiplex PCR was the method, and the copy in TCRdb shows in-frame clones only, minus some. That table supplies the V and J calls and clone size; D and trimming were determined from the DNA. The sample carries around 250,000 clones, over 80% recorded once. This CDR3 has 14 amino acids. Trimming pared 4 bases from V and 3 bases from J, leaving 10 bases between. Germline V gives CDR1 MGHRA, CDR2 YSYEKL. The age range of participants was 18 to 89 years, with residence in around 22 US areas.

Sequencing was done on a sample of PBMCs or T cells enriched from blood (not recorded which). The receptor was derived from a human donor in a cohort exposed to, infected with or recovered from COVID-19 (not recorded which). The donor label of this sample is uncertain. The genes are TRBV4-1 and TRBJ1-3; D is perhaps TRBD1 (6 bases). The CDR3 sequence is CASSPSGDGNTIYF. CDR3 coding DNA: TGCGCCAGCAGCCCCTCAGGGGATGGAAACACCATATATTTT.